Presented here are 26 T cell receptor beta chains from one specimen sequenced in a study of T cell responses to AZD1222 COVID-19 vaccine. Some clones are missing from TCRdb's copy, which holds only in-frame ones; the method was immunoSEQ multiplex PCR. The table records more than 85,000 clones, roughly nine tenths of them present only once. Sequences were derived from peripheral blood, sampled on day 0 of AZD1222 vaccination. The receptors derive from an adult in good health.

This rearrangement joins TRBV27 to TRBJ2-7; 12 bases map to TRBD1. V dropped 3 bases and J dropped 7; count of bases not matched to a gene: 4. Germline V gives CDR1 MNHEY, CDR2 SMNVEV (reference sequence). This CDR3 has 14 amino acids. The CDR3 bases are TGTGCCAGCAGTTTGGGACAGGGGGCGAGGGAGCAGTACTTC. Residues: CASSLGQGAREQYF.

The chain is built from TRBV11-1 and TRBJ2-3, with no clear D. Germline V gene data show CDR1 as SGHAT and CDR2 as FQDESV (reference sequence). This CDR3 is 14 amino acids long. V was cut by 3 bases and J by 5 bases, with 12 bases left in between. CDR3 sequence: CASSLGSYGDTQYF. The DNA for the CDR3 is TGTGCCAGCAGCTTGGGATCCTACGGAGATACGCAGTATTTT. Full variable domain (missing parts from reference TRBV11-1 and TRBJ2-3): EAEVAQSPRYKITEKSQAVAFWCDPISGHATLYWYRQILGQGPELLVQFQDESVVDDSQLPKDRFSAERLKGVDSTLKIQPAELGDSAMYLCASSLGSYGDTQYFGPGTRLTVL.

The chain is built from TRBV27 and TRBJ2-7; 9 positions match TRBD1. The CDR3 is 13 amino acids. V gave up 6 bases and J gave up 1 base; unmatched junction bases: 1. Germline lookup yields CDR1 MNHEY and CDR2 SMNVEV (reference sequence). For the CDR3, the DNA is TGTGCCAGCAGGGGGACAGGGTCCTACGAGCAGTACTTC. As protein: CASRGTGSYEQYF.

This chain joins TRBV15 and TRBJ1-6; tentatively, D is TRBD1 (6 bases). The CDR3 is 16 residues long. The germline V gene has CDR1 LNHNV and CDR2 YYDKDF (reference sequence). V was trimmed by 5 bases and J by 1 base, leaving 12 bases between them. CDR3 sequence (DNA): TGTGCCACCAGCGGGGGCGGCGGATCCTATAATTCACCCCTCCACTTT. This codes for CATSGGGGSYNSPLHF.

By share of the sample, this clone is medium-sized. The chain carries TRBV6-4 and TRBJ2-7, with D maybe TRBD1 (6 bases). Germline V gene data show CDR1 as MRHNA and CDR2 as SNTAGT. Trimming cost V 6 bases and J 3 bases, with 15 bases left between them. This CDR3 is built from 14 residues. The CDR3 loop reads CASSEEPGVYEQYF. CDR3 DNA: TGTGCCAGCAGCGAGGAACCAGGGGTCTACGAGCAGTACTTC.

This chain uses TRBV10-3 with TRBJ2-2; D uncertain. The length of the CDR3 is 14 residues. Between the trimmed V and J ends, which lost 0 bases and 8 bases, there was a span of 10 bases. Germline assignment: CDR1 ENHRY and CDR2 SYGVKD. CDR3 bases: TGTGCCATCAGTGAGTCCCGACTGACGGGGGAGCTGTTTTTT. Translating it yields CAISESRLTGELFF.

This clone was recorded many times. This chain joins TRBV2 and TRBJ2-7; 7 positions match TRBD2. Germline-derived CDR1 and CDR2 are SNHLY and FYNNEI. The CDR3 sequence is 13 residues long. Trimming cost V 6 bases and J 3 bases; bases outside gene matches: 5. CDR3 region: CASRSASGYEQYF. CDR3 DNA sequence: TGTGCCAGCAGATCGGCTAGCGGCTACGAGCAGTACTTC. The variable domain in full, completed from reference TRBV2 and TRBJ2-7, reads EPEVTQTPSHQVTQMGQEVILRCVPISNHLYFYWYRQILGQKVEFLVSFYNNEISEKSEIFDDQFSVERPDGSNFTLKIRSTKLEDSAMYFCASRSASGYEQYFGPGTRLTVT.

The chain recombines TRBV6-5 with TRBJ1-6; TRBD1 is a possible D gene (5 bases). V shed 8 bases and J shed 8 bases, with 16 bases lying between them. Germline CDR1 is MNHEY and CDR2 is SVGAGI. CDR3 length: 14 amino acids. In DNA form, the CDR3 reads TGTGCCAGCGTTGGGGGGGTCAAGGATTCACCCCTCCACTTT. Its protein is CASVGGVKDSPLHF.

This clone was counted a few times. The chain employs TRBV2 and TRBJ1-1; weak D call: TRBD1 (5 bases). The V end lost 2 bases, the J end lost 5 bases, and 12 bases lay between the germline ends. The CDR3 is 14 residues long. Germline V gives CDR1 SNHLY, CDR2 FYNNEI. The CDR3 DNA reads TGTGCCAGCAGTGAATTGGGGGAGGCAACTGAAGCTTTCTTT. Translated: CASSELGEATEAFF.

The J gene is TRBJ2-1, the V gene TRBV5-5; unclear D gene. This CDR3 spans 15 amino acids. Trimming took off 0 bases at V and 2 bases at J, with 9 bases between the two ends. Per the germline V gene, CDR1 is SGHKS and CDR2 is YYEKEE (reference sequence). The CDR3 loop is CASSLVVLTYNEQFF. CDR3 DNA: TGTGCCAGCAGCTTGGTGGTCCTTACCTACAATGAGCAGTTCTTC.

The chain employs TRBV27 and TRBJ1-1; possible D gene TRBD1, 5 bases. V was trimmed by 9 bases and J by 6 bases, leaving 17 bases between them. Germline assignment: CDR1 MNHEY and CDR2 SMNVEV (reference sequence). The CDR3 consists of 13 residues. CDR3: CASRSNKGPEAFF. The CDR3 region has the DNA TGTGCCAGTCGATCTAATAAGGGGCCTGAAGCTTTCTTT.

The V gene is TRBV11-2, the J gene TRBJ1-1; 8 bases line up with TRBD1. The length of the CDR3 is 15 residues. CDR1 SGHAT and CDR2 FQNNGV come from the germline V gene. Trimming at V came to 2 bases and at J to 5 bases, leaving 7 bases not matched to a gene. The CDR3: CASSLQGQGGTEAFF. CDR3 in DNA: TGTGCCAGCAGCTTACAAGGACAGGGTGGGACTGAAGCTTTCTTT.

The chain is built from TRBV5-1 and TRBJ1-2, with D perhaps matching TRBD1 (5 bases). V gave up 4 bases and J gave up 1 base, with 14 bases separating them. This CDR3 comprises 15 residues. Germline V gene data show CDR1 as SGHRS and CDR2 as YFSETQ. CDR3 loop: CASSPLGGGNYGYTF. DNA of the CDR3: TGCGCCAGCAGCCCTCTTGGGGGAGGTAACTATGGCTACACCTTC. Filled out from reference TRBV5-1 and TRBJ1-2, the complete variable domain reads KAGVTQTPRYLIKTRGQQVTLSCSPISGHRSVSWYQQTPGQGLQFLFEYFSETQRNKGNFPGRFSGRQFSNSRSEMNVSTLELGDSALYLCASSPLGGGNYGYTFGSGTRLTVV.

Turning to this clone: One end of the junction varies from germline; a read error may be responsible. The chain links TRBV10-1 to TRBJ2-1, with D maybe TRBD2 (6 bases). This CDR3 has 17 amino acids. Germline V gives CDR1 WNHNN, CDR2 SYGVQD (reference sequence). The CDR3 DNA reads TGCGCCAGCTGTGACCCCCGGGGCCCGGGGGCCTACAATGAGCAGTTCTTC. Amino acid sequence: CASCDPRGPGAYNEQFF.

This chain connects TRBV10-3 to TRBJ2-1, with 9 positions matching TRBD1. Germline-derived CDR1 and CDR2 are ENHRY and SYGVKD. J lost 6 bases, V lost 2 bases, and 11 bases had no gene match. This CDR3 contains 17 residues. This CDR3 is CAISETPGQGGGNEQFF. CDR3 sequence (DNA): TGTGCCATCAGTGAGACTCCGGGACAGGGTGGTGGCAATGAGCAGTTCTTC.

In its sample, this clone was seen a few times. V is TRBV7-9 and J is TRBJ2-3, with TRBD2 as a possible D gene (6 bases). Germline V gene lookup returns CDR1 SEHNR and CDR2 FQNEAQ (reference sequence). The ends were cut back, 4 bases at V and 0 bases at J, with 14 bases in the middle. This CDR3 is 16 amino acids long. The CDR3 loop is CASSSPRRGSTDTQYF. The CDR3 bases are TGTGCCAGCAGCTCCCCTAGGCGGGGTAGCACAGATACGCAGTATTTT.

V is TRBV18 and J is TRBJ1-2; possibly TRBD1 for D (6 bases). The length of the CDR3 is 15 residues. Germline CDR1 is KGHSH and CDR2 is LQKENI. V gave up 4 bases and J gave up 1 base, with 13 bases separating them. DNA of the CDR3: TGTGCCAGCTCACAGACGACAGGATTTAACTATGGCTACACCTTC. Amino acids: CASSQTTGFNYGYTF.

V gene TRBV28 combines with J gene TRBJ1-2, with a tentative D call TRBD1 (5 bases). V gave up 1 base and J gave up 2 bases, with 8 bases separating them. In germline, CDR1 is MDHEN, CDR2 SYDVKM. This CDR3 comprises 14 residues. CDR3 in amino acids: CASSLSAGNYGYTF. The CDR3, as DNA: TGTGCCAGCAGTTTATCGGCAGGGAACTATGGCTACACCTTC.

The chain couples TRBV3-1 (or the pseudogene TRBV3-2) to TRBJ1-2; TRBD1 might be the D (5 bases). CDR3 length: 16 residues. V lost 8 bases, J lost 6 bases, and 25 bases lay in between. Germline CDR1 is LGHDT and CDR2 is YNNKEL (reference sequence). The CDR3 is CASGWTTRLRVDGYTF. CDR3 DNA sequence: TGTGCCAGCGGATGGACAACGCGGCTAAGGGTAGATGGCTACACCTTC.

The chain employs TRBV19 and TRBJ2-3; possibly TRBD2 for D (6 bases). Germline V gene data show CDR1 as LNHDA and CDR2 as SQIVND (reference sequence). This CDR3 spans 11 amino acids. V was clipped by 8 bases and J by 9 bases, with 12 bases between them. DNA for the CDR3: TGTGCCAGTGGTTATGGGGGGACGCAGTATTTT. Translation gives CASGYGGTQYF.

The chain links TRBV27 to TRBJ1-2, with a tentative D call TRBD1 (5 bases). Germline CDR1 and CDR2: MNHEY and SMNVEV (reference sequence). V lost 8 bases and J 4 bases, leaving 17 bases between the germline ends. The CDR3 runs 14 residues. The CDR3 is CASSLRQGGYGYTF. The CDR3 DNA follows: TGTGCCAGCTCCCTCCGCCAGGGCGGCTATGGCTACACCTTC.

V gene TRBV18 combines with J gene TRBJ1-1, with 8 bases fitting TRBD1. This CDR3 contains 15 residues. V lost 4 bases, J lost 1 base, and 5 bases stayed unmatched. CDR1 KGHSH and CDR2 LQKENI come from the germline V gene. CDR3 coding DNA: TGTGCCAGCTCACTCCTGGACAGGGCGAACACTGAAGCTTTCTTT. This encodes CASSLLDRANTEAFF.

In its sample, this clone was seen a few times. The V call is TRBV4-2, the J call TRBJ2-2; D uncertain. Germline CDR1 LGHNA, CDR2 YNFKEQ. The CDR3 consists of 13 residues. The V and J ends lost 1 base and 4 bases respectively, with 4 bases between them. Here the CDR3 reads CASSQVTTGELFF. CDR3 nucleotides: TGTGCCAGCAGCCAAGTAACCACCGGGGAGCTGTTTTTT.

V is TRBV6-6 and J is TRBJ1-1; no clear D gene. The CDR3 loop spans 12 amino acids. V lost 8 bases, J lost 7 bases, and 14 bases lay in between. Germline CDR1 is MNHNY and CDR2 is SVGAGI (reference sequence). CDR3: CASGKWGDEAFF. CDR3 DNA sequence: TGTGCCAGCGGAAAATGGGGAGATGAAGCTTTCTTT.

The gene calls are TRBV5-8 and TRBJ1-1, with D hard to call. V was shortened by 0 bases and J by 4 bases, with 13 bases between the two germline ends. The germline CDR1 and CDR2 sequences are SGHTS and YDEGEE. The CDR3 extends over 15 amino acids. The CDR3 DNA is TGTGCCAGCAGCTTGGGGGTCCGGGAGGGCACTGAAGCTTTCTTT. It encodes CASSLGVREGTEAFF.

The rearrangement joins TRBV4-1 to TRBJ1-5; maybe TRBD1 (6 bases). The V gene's germline CDR1 is MGHRA and CDR2 YSYEKL. The CDR3 sequence is 15 residues long. Trimming removed 4 bases from V and 2 bases from J, with 12 bases in between. DNA of the CDR3: TGCGCCAGCAGCCCAAGGAGGGGGGGCAATCAGCCCCAGCATTTT. Its protein is CASSPRRGGNQPQHF.